Included here is one T cell receptor beta chain sequence, with context. TCRdb's copy holds only in-frame clones and misses some; the assay was immunoSEQ multiplex PCR. The sample lists over 450,000 clones, less than 90% occurring once. The data originate from a study of blood T cell repertoires in COVID-19. In the study overall: PBMCs, B-cell-depleted T cells, or T cells provided the cDNA or gDNA that made up the material.

This clonotype was obtained from a woman aged 45 to 65 with COVID-19, enrolled during active disease. Sequencing was performed on peripheral blood.

The CDR3 sequence is CASSPDRVTDTQYF. In nucleotides, the CDR3 is TGTGCCAGCAGCCCCGACAGGGTAACAGATACGCAGTATTTT. This rearrangement joins TRBV2 to TRBJ2-3; 7 positions agree with TRBD1. The V and J ends lost 6 bases and 3 bases, in that order; junction bases with no gene match: 6. This CDR3 is 14 amino acids long. Germline CDR1 and CDR2: SNHLY and FYNNEI.